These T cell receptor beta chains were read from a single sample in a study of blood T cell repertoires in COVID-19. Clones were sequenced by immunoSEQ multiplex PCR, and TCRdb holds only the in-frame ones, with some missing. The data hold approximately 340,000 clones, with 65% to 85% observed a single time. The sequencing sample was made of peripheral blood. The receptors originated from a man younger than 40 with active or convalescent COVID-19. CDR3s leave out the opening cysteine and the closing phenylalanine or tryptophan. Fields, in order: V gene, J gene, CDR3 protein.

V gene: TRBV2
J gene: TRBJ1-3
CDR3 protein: ASTQELSSGNTIY

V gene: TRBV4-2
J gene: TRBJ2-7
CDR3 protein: ASSQTLDRGLPYEQY

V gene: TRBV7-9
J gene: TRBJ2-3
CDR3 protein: ASSLSTGTRGLTDTQY

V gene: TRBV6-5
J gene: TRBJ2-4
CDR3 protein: ASSYSGGGSEY

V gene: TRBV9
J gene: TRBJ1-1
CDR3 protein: ASSVGLMNTEAF

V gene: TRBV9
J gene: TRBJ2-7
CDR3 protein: ASNLAGGTYEQY

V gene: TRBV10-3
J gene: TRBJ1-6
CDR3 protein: AISDSANSPLH

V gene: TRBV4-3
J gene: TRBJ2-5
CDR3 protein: ASSQIGDQETQY

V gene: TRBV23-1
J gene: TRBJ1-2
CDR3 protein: ASSLTHYRVERVYGYT

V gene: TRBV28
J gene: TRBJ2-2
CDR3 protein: ASSSSTGSFYGELF

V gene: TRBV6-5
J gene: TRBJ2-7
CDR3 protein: ASTKSGSYEQY

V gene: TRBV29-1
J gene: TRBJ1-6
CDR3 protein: SVEVTANSPLH

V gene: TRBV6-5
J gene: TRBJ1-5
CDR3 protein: ASMRGTHSNQPQH

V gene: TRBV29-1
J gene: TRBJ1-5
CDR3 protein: SVGPGSDQPQH

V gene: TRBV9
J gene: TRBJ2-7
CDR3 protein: ASSVEGAGDFSYEQY

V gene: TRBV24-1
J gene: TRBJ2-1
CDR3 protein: ATSEGGGFEQF

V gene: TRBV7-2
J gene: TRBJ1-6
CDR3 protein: ASSFLNSPLH

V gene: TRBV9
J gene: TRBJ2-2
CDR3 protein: ASSVTGVNTGELF

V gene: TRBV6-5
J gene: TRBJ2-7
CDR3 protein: ASSYSSGVFYEQY

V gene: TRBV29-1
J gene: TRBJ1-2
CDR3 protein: SVGGALLDYGYT

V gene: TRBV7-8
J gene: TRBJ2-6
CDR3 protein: ASSLSPRDSGANVLT

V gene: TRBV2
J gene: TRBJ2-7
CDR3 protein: ASAGSYEQY

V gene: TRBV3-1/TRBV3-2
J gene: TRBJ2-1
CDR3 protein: ASSLLGGSSGSISNEQF

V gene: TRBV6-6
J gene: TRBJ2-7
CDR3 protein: ATYTTTGEKEQY

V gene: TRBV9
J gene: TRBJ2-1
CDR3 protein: ASSSAGLVVNEQF

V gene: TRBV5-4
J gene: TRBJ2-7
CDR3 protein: ASSSVTGTDPYEQY

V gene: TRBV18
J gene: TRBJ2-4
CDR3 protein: ASSPGLADENIQY

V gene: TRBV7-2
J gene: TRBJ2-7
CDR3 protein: ASSLREGRNEQY

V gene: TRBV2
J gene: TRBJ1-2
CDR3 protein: ASSEGDYGYT

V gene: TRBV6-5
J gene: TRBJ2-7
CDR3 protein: ATLSAGTSGDEQY

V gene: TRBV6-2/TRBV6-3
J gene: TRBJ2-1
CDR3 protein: ASSSGTTVPDNEQF

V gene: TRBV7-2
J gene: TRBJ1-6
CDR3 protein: ASSLATAGPLH

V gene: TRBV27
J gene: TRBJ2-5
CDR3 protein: ASSLSAGALQETQY

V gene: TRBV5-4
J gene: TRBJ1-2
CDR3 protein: AFLSDRLNYGYT

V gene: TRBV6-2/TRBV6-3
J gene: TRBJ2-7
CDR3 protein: ASNPGASSYEQY

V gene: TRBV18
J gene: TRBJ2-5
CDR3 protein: ASSRTGGEAETQY

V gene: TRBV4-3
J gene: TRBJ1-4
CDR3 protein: ASSKSGTTNEKLF

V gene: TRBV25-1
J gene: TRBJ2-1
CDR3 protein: ASGLRAGGYNEQF

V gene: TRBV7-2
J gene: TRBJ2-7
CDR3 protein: ASSWGGTGHYEQY

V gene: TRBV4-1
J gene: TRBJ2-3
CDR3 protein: ASSLRPGQGRDTQY

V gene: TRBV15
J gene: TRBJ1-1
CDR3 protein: ATSSRQGHTEAF

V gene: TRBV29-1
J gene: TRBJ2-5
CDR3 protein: SVGNKGGLGAPQY

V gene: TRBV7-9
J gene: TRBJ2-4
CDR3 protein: ASSPHLEVAKNIQY

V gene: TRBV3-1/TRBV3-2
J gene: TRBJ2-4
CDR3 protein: ASSQTGEHGLPLAKNIQY

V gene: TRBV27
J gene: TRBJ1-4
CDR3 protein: ASSSRVGEKLF

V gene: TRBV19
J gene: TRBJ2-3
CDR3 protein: ASSASLGGTQY

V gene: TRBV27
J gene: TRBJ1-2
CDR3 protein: ASSLWAGANYGYT

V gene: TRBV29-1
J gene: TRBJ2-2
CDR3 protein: SVPGGGANTGELF

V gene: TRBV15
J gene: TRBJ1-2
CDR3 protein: ATSSPRHKFNYGYT

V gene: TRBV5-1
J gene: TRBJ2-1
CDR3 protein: ASSYGISLNEQF

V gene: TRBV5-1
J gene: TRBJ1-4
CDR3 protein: ASSLGGTWNEKLF